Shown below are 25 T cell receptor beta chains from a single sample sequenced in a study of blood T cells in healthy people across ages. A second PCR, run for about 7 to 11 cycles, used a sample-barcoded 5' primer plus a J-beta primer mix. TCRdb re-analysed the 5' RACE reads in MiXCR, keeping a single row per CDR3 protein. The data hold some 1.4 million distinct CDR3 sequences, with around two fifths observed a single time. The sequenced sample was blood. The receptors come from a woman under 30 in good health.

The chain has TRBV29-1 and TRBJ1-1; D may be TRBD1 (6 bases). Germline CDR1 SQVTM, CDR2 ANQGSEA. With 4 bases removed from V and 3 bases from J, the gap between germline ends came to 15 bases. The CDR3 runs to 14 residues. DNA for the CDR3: TGCAGCGTTGTGGGCACAGGGCCAGACACTGAAGCTTTCTTT. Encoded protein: CSVVGTGPDTEAFF. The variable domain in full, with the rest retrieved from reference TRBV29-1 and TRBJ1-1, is SAVISQKPSRDICQRGTSLTIQCQVDSQVTMMFWYRQQPGQSLTLIATANQGSEATYESGFVIDKFPISRPNLTFSTLTVSNMSPEDSSIYLCSVVGTGPDTEAFFGQGTRLTVV.

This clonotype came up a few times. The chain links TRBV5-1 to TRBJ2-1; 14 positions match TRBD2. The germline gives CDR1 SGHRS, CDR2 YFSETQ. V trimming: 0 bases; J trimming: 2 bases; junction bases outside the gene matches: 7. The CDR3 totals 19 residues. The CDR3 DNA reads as TGCGCCAGCAGCTTGGGCGGGACTAGCGGGGGAAATGCCTACAATGAGCAGTTCTTC. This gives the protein CASSLGGTSGGNAYNEQFF.

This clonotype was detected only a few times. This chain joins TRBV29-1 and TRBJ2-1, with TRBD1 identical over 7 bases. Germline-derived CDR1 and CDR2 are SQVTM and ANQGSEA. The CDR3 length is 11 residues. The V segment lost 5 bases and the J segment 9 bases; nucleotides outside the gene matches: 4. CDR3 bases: TGCAGCGTTCTTAGGGGGCTTGAGCAGTTCTTC. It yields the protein CSVLRGLEQFF.

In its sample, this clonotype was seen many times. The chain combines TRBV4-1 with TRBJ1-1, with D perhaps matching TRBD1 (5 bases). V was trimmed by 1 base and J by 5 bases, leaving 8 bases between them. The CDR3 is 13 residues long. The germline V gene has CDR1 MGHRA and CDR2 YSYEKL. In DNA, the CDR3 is TGCGCCAGCAGCCAAGTCGGGGGAACTGAAGCTTTCTTT. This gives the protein CASSQVGGTEAFF.

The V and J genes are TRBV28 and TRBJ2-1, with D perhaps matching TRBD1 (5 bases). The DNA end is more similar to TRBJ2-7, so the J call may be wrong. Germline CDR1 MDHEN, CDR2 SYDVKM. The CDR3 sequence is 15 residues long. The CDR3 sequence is CASSTQGISYNEQYF. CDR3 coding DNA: TGTGCCAGCAGTACTCAGGGAATATCCTACAATGAGCAGTACTTC.

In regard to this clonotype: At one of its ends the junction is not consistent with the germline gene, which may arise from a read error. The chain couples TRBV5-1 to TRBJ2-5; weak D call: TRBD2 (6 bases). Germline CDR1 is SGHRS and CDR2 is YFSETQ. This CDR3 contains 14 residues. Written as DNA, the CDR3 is TGCGCCAGCCGCTTGGGGGAGGTCCAAGAGACCCAGTACTTC. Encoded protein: CASRLGEVQETQYF.

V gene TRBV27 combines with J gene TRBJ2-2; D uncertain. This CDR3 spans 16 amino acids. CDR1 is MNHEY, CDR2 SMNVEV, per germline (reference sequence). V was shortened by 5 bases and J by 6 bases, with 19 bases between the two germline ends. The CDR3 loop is CASSALALDLSGELFF. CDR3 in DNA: TGTGCCAGCAGTGCTTTGGCTCTTGACCTCTCCGGGGAGCTGTTTTTT.

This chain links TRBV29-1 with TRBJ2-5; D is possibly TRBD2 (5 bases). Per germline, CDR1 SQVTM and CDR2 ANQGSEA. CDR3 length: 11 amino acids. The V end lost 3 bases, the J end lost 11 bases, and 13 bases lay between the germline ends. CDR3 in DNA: TGCAGCGTTGAGACTCTACGAGGGCAGTACTTC. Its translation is CSVETLRGQYF.

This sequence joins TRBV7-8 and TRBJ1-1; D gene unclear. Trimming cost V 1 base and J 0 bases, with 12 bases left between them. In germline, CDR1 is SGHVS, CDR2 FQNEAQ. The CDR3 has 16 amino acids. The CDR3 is CASSLVGSRVNTEAFF. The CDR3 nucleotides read TGTGCCAGCAGCTTAGTTGGCAGCAGAGTGAACACTGAAGCTTTCTTT.

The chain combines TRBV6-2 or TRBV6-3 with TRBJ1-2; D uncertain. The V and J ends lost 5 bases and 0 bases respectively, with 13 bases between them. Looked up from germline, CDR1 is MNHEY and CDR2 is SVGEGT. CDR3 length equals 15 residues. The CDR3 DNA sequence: TGTGCCAGCAGTCGGGCCCAATCCACTAACTATGGCTACACCTTC. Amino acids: CASSRAQSTNYGYTF.

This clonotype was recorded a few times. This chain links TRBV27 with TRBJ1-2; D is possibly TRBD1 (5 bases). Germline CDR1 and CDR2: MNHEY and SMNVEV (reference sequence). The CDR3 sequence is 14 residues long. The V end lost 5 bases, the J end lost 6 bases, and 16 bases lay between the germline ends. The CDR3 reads CASSPGRGGDGYTF. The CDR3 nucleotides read TGTGCCAGCAGTCCCGGCCGGGGCGGGGATGGCTACACCTTC.

This CDR3 reads CASSLGPGGPDEQYF. The CDR3 region has the DNA TGTGCCAGCAGCTTAGGCCCAGGGGGACCCGACGAGCAGTACTTC. The rearrangement joins TRBV7-2 to TRBJ2-7; 7 nucleotides match TRBD1. Germline CDR1 is SGHTA and CDR2 is FQGNSA. Trimming took 1 base from V and 5 from J; bases not matched to a gene: 8. This CDR3 is 15 amino acids long.

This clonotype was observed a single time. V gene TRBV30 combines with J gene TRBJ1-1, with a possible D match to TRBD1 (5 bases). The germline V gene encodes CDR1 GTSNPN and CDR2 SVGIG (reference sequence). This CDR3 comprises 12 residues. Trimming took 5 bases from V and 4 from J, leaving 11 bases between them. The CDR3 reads CAWGGGGTEAFF. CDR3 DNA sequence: TGTGCCTGGGGTGGGGGGGGCACTGAAGCTTTCTTT.

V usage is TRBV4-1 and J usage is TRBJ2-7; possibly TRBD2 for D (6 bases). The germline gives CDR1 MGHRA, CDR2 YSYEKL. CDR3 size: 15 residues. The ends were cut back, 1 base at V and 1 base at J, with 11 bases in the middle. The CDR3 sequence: CASSQGAGPSYEQYF. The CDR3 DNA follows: TGCGCCAGCAGCCAAGGAGCGGGTCCATCCTACGAGCAGTACTTC.

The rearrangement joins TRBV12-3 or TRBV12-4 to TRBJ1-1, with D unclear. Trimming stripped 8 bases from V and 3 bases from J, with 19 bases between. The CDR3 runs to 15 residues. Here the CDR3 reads CASRKDGGWYTEAFF. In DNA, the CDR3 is TGTGCCAGCCGAAAGGACGGCGGTTGGTACACTGAAGCTTTCTTT.

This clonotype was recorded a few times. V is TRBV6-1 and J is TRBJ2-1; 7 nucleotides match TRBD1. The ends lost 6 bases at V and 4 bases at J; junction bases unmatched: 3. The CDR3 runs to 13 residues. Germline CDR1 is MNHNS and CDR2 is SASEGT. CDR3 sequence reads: CASRGQLYNEQFF. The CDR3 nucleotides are TGTGCCAGCAGGGGACAGCTTTACAATGAGCAGTTCTTC.

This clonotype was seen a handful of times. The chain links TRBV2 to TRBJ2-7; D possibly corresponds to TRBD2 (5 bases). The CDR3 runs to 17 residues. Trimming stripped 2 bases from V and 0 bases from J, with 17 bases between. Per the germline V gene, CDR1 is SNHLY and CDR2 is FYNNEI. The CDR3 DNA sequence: TGTGCCAGCAGTGAAAGGATCGGGGTCCGAAGCTCCTACGAGCAGTACTTC. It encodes CASSERIGVRSSYEQYF. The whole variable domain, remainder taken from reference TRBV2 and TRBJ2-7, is EPEVTQTPSHQVTQMGQEVILRCVPISNHLYFYWYRQILGQKVEFLVSFYNNEISEKSEIFDDQFSVERPDGSNFTLKIRSTKLEDSAMYFCASSERIGVRSSYEQYFGPGTRLTVT.

The CDR3 sequence is CASSKWEQGYEQYF. The CDR3 region has the DNA TGTGCCAGCAGCAAATGGGAACAGGGTTACGAGCAGTACTTC. The rearrangement links TRBV21-1 to TRBJ2-7; the table's TRBD1 call for D was not verified on the DNA. TRBV21-1 is marked as a pseudogene. The CDR3 length is 14 residues.

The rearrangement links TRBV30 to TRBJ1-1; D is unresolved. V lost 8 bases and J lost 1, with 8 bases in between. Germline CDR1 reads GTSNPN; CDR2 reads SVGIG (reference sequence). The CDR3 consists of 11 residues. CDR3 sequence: CAADKNTEAFF. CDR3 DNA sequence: TGTGCCGCTGACAAGAACACTGAAGCTTTCTTT.

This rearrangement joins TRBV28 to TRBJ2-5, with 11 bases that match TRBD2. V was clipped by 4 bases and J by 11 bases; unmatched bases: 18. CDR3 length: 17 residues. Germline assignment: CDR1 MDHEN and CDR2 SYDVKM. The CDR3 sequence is CASSSQTSGGIYNEQYF. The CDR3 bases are TGTGCCAGCAGTTCTCAAACTAGCGGGGGAATCTACAATGAGCAGTACTTC.

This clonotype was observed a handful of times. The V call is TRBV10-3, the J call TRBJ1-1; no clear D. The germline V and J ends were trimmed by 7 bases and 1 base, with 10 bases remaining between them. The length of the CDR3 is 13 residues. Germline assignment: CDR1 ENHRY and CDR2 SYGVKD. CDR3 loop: CAIKAQENTEAFF. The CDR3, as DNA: TGTGCCATCAAGGCCCAGGAGAACACTGAAGCTTTCTTT.

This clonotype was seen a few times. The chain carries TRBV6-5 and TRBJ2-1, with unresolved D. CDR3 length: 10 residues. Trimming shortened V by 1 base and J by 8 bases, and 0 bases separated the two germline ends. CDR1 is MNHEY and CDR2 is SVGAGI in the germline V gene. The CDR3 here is CASSYYEQFF. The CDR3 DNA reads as TGTGCCAGCAGTTACTATGAGCAGTTCTTC.

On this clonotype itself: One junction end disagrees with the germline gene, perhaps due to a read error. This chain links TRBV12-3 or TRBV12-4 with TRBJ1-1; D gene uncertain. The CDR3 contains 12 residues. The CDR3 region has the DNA TGTGCCAGCAGTCCCGCCCACACTCAAGCTTTCTTT. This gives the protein CASSPAHTQAFF.

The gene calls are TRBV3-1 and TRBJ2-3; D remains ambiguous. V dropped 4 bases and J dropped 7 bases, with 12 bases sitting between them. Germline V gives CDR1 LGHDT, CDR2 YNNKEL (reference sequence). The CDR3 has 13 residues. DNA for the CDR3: TGTGCCAGCAGCCCACCCCAGGCGCATACGCAGTATTTT. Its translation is CASSPPQAHTQYF.

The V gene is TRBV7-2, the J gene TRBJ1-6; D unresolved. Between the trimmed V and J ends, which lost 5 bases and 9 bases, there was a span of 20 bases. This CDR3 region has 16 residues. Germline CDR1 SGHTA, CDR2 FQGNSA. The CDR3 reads CASSAQGSAGFSPLHF. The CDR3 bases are TGTGCCAGCAGCGCCCAAGGGTCGGCGGGTTTTTCACCCCTCCACTTT.